This T cell receptor (beta chain) came from a study of blood T cell repertoires in COVID-19. The wider study: COVID-19 samples collected from the United States, Italy and Spain covered acute and convalescent phases. The analysed material was cDNA or gDNA that came from T cells, B-cell-depleted T cells, or PBMCs.

Authors' data handling: Reference gene primer amplification gave nucleated cell count estimates. Some clones are missing from TCRdb's copy, which holds only in-frame ones; the method was immunoSEQ multiplex PCR. V and J calls and clone size are as listed in that table; D and trimming were resolved from the DNA. This table has about 200,000 clones, about four fifths appearing once. The sequencing input was peripheral blood. The clonotype was recovered from a woman of 80 years or more with COVID-19, enrolled during active disease.

CDR3: CASSGQGQGTDTQYF. In nucleotides, the CDR3 is TGTGCCAGCAGCGGACAGGGCCAAGGCACAGATACGCAGTATTTT. This sequence joins TRBV9 and TRBJ2-3; TRBD1 matches at 7 bases. Unmatched junction bases numbered 5, after V lost 3 bases and J lost 1 base. This CDR3 has 15 amino acids. Germline CDR1 SGDLS, CDR2 YYNGEE.